The rows below give T cell receptor beta chains drawn from one sample of a study of T cell responses to AZD1222 COVID-19 vaccine. Profiling relied on immunoSEQ multiplex PCR, and the TCRdb table lists in-frame clones only, not all of them. The profile covers approximately 150,000 clones, with more than 85% appearing a single time and more than 1.4% taken by the ten largest. This specimen was peripheral blood, taken on day 0 of AZD1222 vaccination. Receptors originate from an adult in good health. The CDR3 runs from the conserved cysteine through the conserved F or W. The D gene is left open where the match is weak. Rows give clone size only sometimes, using once, few, many, or a class for an expanded clone.

. | . | 17 | TRBJ2-5 | TRBV5-5 | CASSLNQGALGEETQYF | TGTGCCAGCAGCTTGAATCAGGGAGCCCTGGGGGAAGAGACCCAGTACTTC
. | . | 13 | TRBJ1-6 | TRBV19 | CASTGEWNSPLHF | TGTGCCAGTACGGGAGAGTGGAATTCACCCCTCCACTTT
. | . | 14 | TRBJ2-1 | TRBV10-1 | CARKPDGANNEQFF | TGCGCCAGGAAACCCGACGGGGCAAACAATGAGCAGTTCTTC
TRBD2 | . | 15 | TRBJ2-1 | TRBV19 | CASSLGLAEYNEQFF | TGTGCCAGTAGCTTGGGACTAGCGGAATACAATGAGCAGTTCTTC
. | . | 15 | TRBJ1-2 | TRBV5-4 | CASSLARGRNYGYTF | TGTGCCAGCAGCTTGGCCAGGGGAAGGAACTATGGCTACACCTTC
. | . | 15 | TRBJ2-7 | TRBV9 | CASSPRVVASYEQYF | TGTGCCAGCAGCCCCCGTGTGGTGGCCTCCTACGAGCAGTACTTC
. | . | 14 | TRBJ1-2 | TRBV6-5 | CASSYGGVGYGYTF | TGTGCCAGCAGTTACGGCGGCGTTGGCTATGGCTACACCTTC
. | . | 14 | TRBJ1-2 | TRBV19 | CASSIRQTNYGYTF | TGTGCCAGTAGTATAAGACAGACGAACTATGGCTACACCTTC
. | . | 15 | TRBJ1-2 | TRBV3-1/TRBV3-2 | CASSQKADSNYGYTF | TGTGCCAGCAGCCAAAAAGCTGACAGCAACTATGGCTACACCTTC
. | few | 13 | TRBJ2-3 | TRBV5-8 | CASSFGQSDTQYF | TGTGCCAGCAGCTTCGGACAGAGCGATACGCAGTATTTT
. | . | 17 | TRBJ2-1 | TRBV24-1 | CATSDSAGQGDGNEQFF | TGTGCCACCAGTGATTCCGCGGGGCAGGGGGATGGCAATGAGCAGTTCTTC
TRBD1 | . | 14 | TRBJ1-2 | TRBV28 | CASSRQGSNYGYTF | TGTGCCAGCTCGAGACAGGGGAGTAACTATGGCTACACCTTC
TRBD1 | . | 14 | TRBJ2-7 | TRBV30 | CAWSSGQGYYEQYF | TGTGCCTGGAGTTCCGGACAGGGGTATTACGAGCAGTACTTC
. | . | 14 | TRBJ2-7 | TRBV2 | CASSERTATYEQYF | TGTGCCAGCAGTGAACGGACAGCTACCTACGAGCAGTACTTC
TRBD2 | . | 15 | TRBJ2-7 | TRBV4-3 | CASSQETSGNYEQYF | TGCGCCAGCAGCCAAGAAACTAGCGGGAACTACGAGCAGTACTTC
. | . | 12 | TRBJ1-2 | TRBV28 | CASRRDGYGYTF | TGTGCCAGCAGAAGGGACGGCTATGGCTACACCTTC
. | once | 15 | TRBJ1-4 | TRBV11-3 | CASSLSLGANEKLFF | TGTGCCAGCAGCTTAAGCTTGGGAGCTAATGAAAAACTGTTTTTT
. | . | 15 | TRBJ2-3 | TRBV4-1 | CASRTTGTHTDTQYF | TGCGCCAGCAGAACCACCGGGACACACACAGATACGCAGTATTTT
TRBD1 | . | 17 | TRBJ1-2 | TRBV5-1 | CASSVRRTGLFDYGYTF | TGCGCCAGCAGCGTACGGAGGACAGGCCTTTTCGACTATGGCTACACCTTC
TRBD1 | . | 15 | TRBJ1-1 | TRBV6-5 | CASRRNGQGAAEAFF | TGTGCCAGCAGGAGGAACGGTCAGGGGGCGGCTGAAGCTTTCTTT
TRBD1 | . | 11 | TRBJ1-5 | TRBV2 | CASRDLGQVVF | TGTGCCAGCAGAGACTTAGGACAGGTGGTTTTT
TRBD1 | . | 16 | TRBJ2-2 | TRBV27 | CASSLRWQGESGELFF | TGTGCCAGCAGTTTACGGTGGCAGGGGGAATCCGGGGAGCTGTTTTTT
. | . | 13 | TRBJ2-1 | TRBV24-1 | CATSGPVAREQFF | TGTGCCACCAGTGGCCCGGTTGCGCGGGAGCAGTTCTTC
TRBD2 | . | 15 | TRBJ2-7 | TRBV2 | CASSVSGGFSYEQYF | TGTGCCAGCAGTGTTAGCGGGGGGTTCTCCTACGAGCAGTACTTC
. | . | 16 | TRBJ1-2 | TRBV4-3 | CASSQERQGRNYGYTF | TGCGCCAGCAGCCAAGAACGCCAAGGAAGGAACTATGGCTACACCTTC
TRBD1 | . | 14 | TRBJ1-1 | TRBV27 | CASSSPTGGTEAFF | TGTGCCAGCAGTTCCCCGACAGGGGGCACTGAAGCTTTCTTT